The 27 T cell receptor beta chains listed next were all sequenced from one sample in a study of blood T cell repertoires in COVID-19. Sequencing used immunoSEQ multiplex PCR; TCRdb keeps in-frame clones, though not all of them. Of about 350,000 clones in the sample, roughly 90% were seen once. The source material was PBMCs or T cells enriched from blood (not recorded which). These receptors all stem from a woman aged 25-40 years who had been exposed to COVID-19.

For this clone: Other DNA sequences in this sample translate to the same CDR3. The CDR3, as DNA: TGTGCCTGGAGTGTAGCTAGCTCCTACAATGAGCAGTTCTTC. It codes for CAWSVASSYNEQFF. The chain employs TRBV30 and TRBJ2-1; D call uncertain. V lost 0 bases and J 0 bases, leaving 6 bases between the germline ends. This CDR3 spans 14 amino acids. Germline V gene sequence: CDR1 GTSNPN, CDR2 SVGIG (reference sequence).

The rearrangement joins TRBV12-3 or TRBV12-4 to TRBJ1-1; no clear D gene. The CDR3 has 13 amino acids. Trimming stripped 3 bases from V and 1 base from J, with 6 bases between. CDR3 DNA sequence: TGTGCCAGCAGTTTTCTATGGAACACTGAAGCTTTCTTT. Translated: CASSFLWNTEAFF.

The rearrangement joins TRBV2 to TRBJ2-3; TRBD1 agrees at 9 bases. Trimming cost V 10 bases and J 1 base; bases outside gene matches: 3. Germline V CDR1 and CDR2: SNHLY, FYNNEI. The length of the CDR3 is 13 residues. CDR3 sequence: CAIRTGGTDTQYF. In nucleotides, the CDR3 is TGTGCCATAAGGACAGGGGGCACAGATACGCAGTATTTT.

The CDR3 DNA follows: TGTGCCAGCAGAACCCAGGGGGGCACCGGGGAGCTGTTTTTT. Residues: CASRTQGGTGELFF. The chain joins TRBV28 to TRBJ2-2; perhaps TRBD1 as D (7 bases). Germline values: CDR1 MDHEN, CDR2 SYDVKM. The CDR3 is 14 amino acids. Trimming took 6 bases from V and 4 from J, leaving 12 bases between them. Filled out from reference TRBV28 and TRBJ2-2, the complete variable domain reads DVKVTQSSRYLVKRTGEKVFLECVQDMDHENMFWYRQDPGLGLRLIYFSYDVKMKEKGDIPEGYSVSREKKERFSLILESASTNQTSMYLCASRTQGGTGELFFGEGSRLTVL.

The sample holds a few counts of this clone. V is TRBV15 and J is TRBJ1-5; possible D gene TRBD1, 5 bases. Between the trimmed V and J ends, which lost 0 bases and 4 bases, there was a span of 13 bases. The CDR3 covers 16 residues. Looked up from germline, CDR1 is LNHNV and CDR2 is YYDKDF (reference sequence). The CDR3 DNA reads as TGTGCCACCAGCAGAGATGGGGCATTCGTTAATCAGCCCCAGCATTTT. It specifies CATSRDGAFVNQPQHF.

The chain combines TRBV30 with TRBJ2-2; maybe TRBD1 (7 bases). Trimming took off 3 bases at V and 5 bases at J, with 16 bases between the two ends. Germline CDR1 and CDR2: GTSNPN and SVGIG (reference sequence). The CDR3 runs to 15 residues. CDR3 DNA: TGTGCCTGGAGCCTACTGACAGGGAGGACCGGGGAGCTGTTTTTT. Translated, it gives CAWSLLTGRTGELFF.

The genes are TRBV11-3 and TRBJ1-6; the D is unclear. V lost 5 bases to trimming and J lost 14 bases, with 16 bases between them. The CDR3 extends over 13 amino acids. The V gene's germline CDR1 is SGHNT and CDR2 YENEEA. CDR3 DNA: TGTGCCAGCAGCCACCCTAGGGAGGTATCCCTCCACTTT. Amino acid sequence: CASSHPREVSLHF.

The CDR3 protein is CASAPGQLNQPQHF. CDR3 DNA: TGTGCCAGCGCTCCGGGACAGCTCAATCAGCCCCAGCATTTT. The chain recombines TRBV28 with TRBJ1-5, with 7 bases that match TRBD1. The V and J ends lost 8 bases and 3 bases, in that order; junction bases with no gene match: 7. CDR1 MDHEN and CDR2 SYDVKM come from the germline V gene. This CDR3 is 14 amino acids long.

The chain carries TRBV7-8 and TRBJ2-7; D gene unclear. The germline CDR1 and CDR2 sequences are SGHVS and FQNEAQ. The CDR3 sequence is 12 residues long. Trimming shortened V by 7 bases and J by 6 bases, and 13 bases separated the two germline ends. This chain's CDR3 is CASTPHLGEQYF. In DNA form, the CDR3 reads TGTGCCAGCACCCCCCATCTAGGCGAGCAGTACTTC.

The V call is TRBV5-1, the J call TRBJ1-4, with 7 nucleotides matching TRBD1. The CDR3 has 14 residues. Germline V CDR1 and CDR2: SGHRS, YFSETQ. The V gene end was trimmed by 4 bases and the J gene end by 5 bases; junction bases not matched to a gene: 5. CDR3 nucleotide sequence: TGCGCCAGCAGCCGACCGGGACAGAATGAAAAACTGTTTTTT. It specifies CASSRPGQNEKLFF. Full variable domain (outside the CDR3, taken from reference TRBV5-1 and TRBJ1-4): KAGVTQTPRYLIKTRGQQVTLSCSPISGHRSVSWYQQTPGQGLQFLFEYFSETQRNKGNFPGRFSGRQFSNSRSEMNVSTLELGDSALYLCASSRPGQNEKLFFGSGTQLSVL.

The chain is built from TRBV5-6 and TRBJ2-1; D unresolved. The CDR3 contains 16 residues. V was clipped by 1 base and J by 2 bases, with 13 bases between them. Germline-derived CDR1 and CDR2 are SGHDT and YYEEEE. The CDR3 sequence: CASSLLFAETYNEQFF. CDR3 nucleotides: TGTGCCAGCAGCTTGTTATTCGCGGAGACCTACAATGAGCAGTTCTTC.

The V and J genes are TRBV5-1 and TRBJ2-2, with D perhaps TRBD1 (5 bases). V was pared by 2 bases and J by 2 bases, with 10 bases between. The length of the CDR3 is 15 residues. Germline V gene sequence: CDR1 SGHRS, CDR2 YFSETQ. The CDR3 DNA follows: TGCGCCAGCAGCTTCCGCAGGGAAAACACCGGGGAGCTGTTTTTT. The encoded protein is CASSFRRENTGELFF. The variable domain in full, with the rest retrieved from reference TRBV5-1 and TRBJ2-2, is KAGVTQTPRYLIKTRGQQVTLSCSPISGHRSVSWYQQTPGQGLQFLFEYFSETQRNKGNFPGRFSGRQFSNSRSEMNVSTLELGDSALYLCASSFRRENTGELFFGEGSRLTVL.

Worth noting for this clone: Within the sample, other DNA sequences also encode this same CDR3. DNA for the CDR3: TGTGCCAGCAGCTTAGGGCAGGGCCCCAATCAGCCCCAGCATTTT. Its protein is CASSLGQGPNQPQHF. The chain carries TRBV11-2 and TRBJ1-5; possible D gene TRBD1, 5 bases. The CDR3 covers 15 residues. The V gene lost 1 base and the J gene lost 3 bases, with 10 bases spanning the gap. Germline V gives CDR1 SGHAT, CDR2 FQNNGV.

J is TRBJ2-2 and V is TRBV6-5, with a weak D call TRBD2 (6 bases). This CDR3 is built from 15 residues. CDR1 MNHEY and CDR2 SVGAGI come from the germline V gene. V lost 2 bases and J 4 bases, leaving 11 bases between the germline ends. The CDR3 region is CASSYGAGITGELFF. The CDR3 DNA reads TGTGCCAGCAGTTACGGCGCGGGGATCACCGGGGAGCTGTTTTTT.

The chain is built from TRBV7-8 and TRBJ2-1; D is perhaps TRBD2 (6 bases). Between the trimmed V and J ends, which lost 5 bases and 7 bases, there was a span of 18 bases. Germline CDR1 and CDR2: SGHVS and FQNEAQ. The CDR3 is 15 residues long. CDR3 nucleotides: TGTGCCAGCAGCCTGGGACTGACACGTTATAATGAGCAGTTCTTC. It is translated as CASSLGLTRYNEQFF.

The V and J genes are TRBV3-1 (or the pseudogene TRBV3-2) and TRBJ2-3, with D unclear. Trimming left V 1 base short and J 5 bases short, with 13 bases between. CDR1 is LGHDT and CDR2 is YNNKEL in the germline V gene (reference sequence). CDR3 length: 15 residues. CDR3 nucleotides: TGTGCCAGCAGCCAAGCTTTGAGGTTGGAAGATACGCAGTATTTT. Protein: CASSQALRLEDTQYF.

This rearrangement joins TRBV11-2 to TRBJ2-3; D gene unclear. V gave up 3 bases and J gave up 3 bases, with 10 bases separating them. The V gene's germline CDR1 is SGHAT and CDR2 FQNNGV. This CDR3 region has 14 residues. CDR3 nucleotides: TGTGCCAGCAGCTTGGCCTCGTGGACAGATACGCAGTATTTT. Its protein is CASSLASWTDTQYF.

The genes are TRBV19 and TRBJ1-5, with D perhaps matching TRBD1 (5 bases). The germline V and J ends were trimmed by 3 bases and 4 bases, with 13 bases remaining between them. The germline V gene has CDR1 LNHDA and CDR2 SQIVND (reference sequence). This CDR3 spans 15 amino acids. The CDR3 loop reads CASSIGQGPNQPQHF. In DNA form, the CDR3 reads TGTGCCAGTAGTATTGGGCAGGGCCCGAATCAGCCCCAGCATTTT.

The J gene is TRBJ2-7, the V gene TRBV7-6; the match to TRBD2 covers 9 bases. From germline, CDR1 is SGHVS and CDR2 FNYEAQ. V was pared by 4 bases and J by 0 bases, with 16 bases of the junction left unmatched. The CDR3 loop spans 19 amino acids. DNA of the CDR3: TGTGCCAGCAGCTCCGACCCCCGGGGCGGGAGGGATAGCTCCTACGAGCAGTACTTC. Translation: CASSSDPRGGRDSSYEQYF.

The V and J genes are TRBV18 and TRBJ1-2; 12 nucleotides align to TRBD1. The V gene end was trimmed by 3 bases and the J gene end by 8 bases; junction bases not matched to a gene: 7. The germline CDR1 and CDR2 sequences are KGHSH and LQKENI. CDR3 length: 15 amino acids. The CDR3 is CASSPLGQGAKGYTF. In DNA form, the CDR3 reads TGTGCCAGCTCACCGCTGGGACAGGGGGCGAAAGGCTACACCTTC.

CDR3 sequence (DNA): TGTGCCAGCCAGGGCCCTCGAGAAATCGGGGAGCTGTTTTTT. Its protein product is CASQGPREIGELFF. The genes are TRBV7-6 and TRBJ2-2; possible D gene TRBD1, 5 bases. This CDR3 is built from 14 residues. Per the germline V gene, CDR1 is SGHVS and CDR2 is FNYEAQ. V lost 8 bases, J lost 7 bases, and 17 bases lay in between.

This sequence joins TRBV5-1 and TRBJ2-7; tentatively, D is TRBD2 (5 bases). V dropped 2 bases and J dropped 8 bases, with 11 bases sitting between them. In germline, CDR1 is SGHRS, CDR2 YFSETQ. CDR3 length: 12 amino acids. The CDR3 region is CASSLGLSQQYF. CDR3 bases: TGCGCCAGCAGCTTAGGACTGTCTCAGCAGTACTTC. The variable domain in full, with the rest retrieved from reference TRBV5-1 and TRBJ2-7, is KAGVTQTPRYLIKTRGQQVTLSCSPISGHRSVSWYQQTPGQGLQFLFEYFSETQRNKGNFPGRFSGRQFSNSRSEMNVSTLELGDSALYLCASSLGLSQQYFGPGTRLTVT.

V gene TRBV12-3 or TRBV12-4 combines with J gene TRBJ2-3, with D hard to call. The CDR3 consists of 13 residues. Trimming removed 6 bases at V and 6 bases at J, with 13 bases between. DNA for the CDR3: TGTGCCAGCAGGGCCTTGGTATGGGATACGCAGTATTTT. Translation gives CASRALVWDTQYF.

The gene calls are TRBV7-3 and TRBJ2-7, with 10 bases fitting TRBD2. CDR3 size: 13 residues. The germline CDR1 and CDR2 sequences are SGHTA and FQGTGA. Trimming at V came to 5 bases and at J to 6 bases, leaving 4 bases not matched to a gene. The CDR3 DNA is TGTGCCAGCAGCACGCTAGCGGGAGTCGAGCAGTACTTC. This encodes CASSTLAGVEQYF.

With regard to this clone: Because the CDR3's place on the DNA is in doubt, the DNA is left out and the CDR3 is given as listed by TCRdb. The chain carries TRBV27 and TRBJ2-5; TRBD1 is taken as the D call from the table, unchecked against the DNA. The CDR3 is 18 amino acids long, termini counted. Germline lookup yields CDR1 MNHEY and CDR2 SMNVEV (reference sequence). The CDR3 sequence: CASSFLAGGRRDQETQYF.

V usage is TRBV10-3 and J usage is TRBJ2-7, with TRBD1 identical over 7 bases. Trimming at V came to 3 bases and at J to 4 bases, leaving 6 bases not matched to a gene. CDR3 length: 14 residues. Germline CDR1 is ENHRY and CDR2 is SYGVKD. CDR3 sequence (DNA): TGTGCCATCAGTGACGGCAGCAGGGGGTACGAGCAGTACTTC. It yields the protein CAISDGSRGYEQYF.

The V call is TRBV24-1, the J call TRBJ2-1; TRBD1 matches at 8 bases. CDR3 length: 14 amino acids. V lost 4 bases to trimming and J lost 6 bases; unmatched junction nucleotides: 4. Germline V gene lookup returns CDR1 KGHDR and CDR2 SFDVKD. The CDR3 DNA follows: TGTGCCACCAGTGACGGACAGGGTATCAATGAGCAGTTCTTC. Its translation: CATSDGQGINEQFF.